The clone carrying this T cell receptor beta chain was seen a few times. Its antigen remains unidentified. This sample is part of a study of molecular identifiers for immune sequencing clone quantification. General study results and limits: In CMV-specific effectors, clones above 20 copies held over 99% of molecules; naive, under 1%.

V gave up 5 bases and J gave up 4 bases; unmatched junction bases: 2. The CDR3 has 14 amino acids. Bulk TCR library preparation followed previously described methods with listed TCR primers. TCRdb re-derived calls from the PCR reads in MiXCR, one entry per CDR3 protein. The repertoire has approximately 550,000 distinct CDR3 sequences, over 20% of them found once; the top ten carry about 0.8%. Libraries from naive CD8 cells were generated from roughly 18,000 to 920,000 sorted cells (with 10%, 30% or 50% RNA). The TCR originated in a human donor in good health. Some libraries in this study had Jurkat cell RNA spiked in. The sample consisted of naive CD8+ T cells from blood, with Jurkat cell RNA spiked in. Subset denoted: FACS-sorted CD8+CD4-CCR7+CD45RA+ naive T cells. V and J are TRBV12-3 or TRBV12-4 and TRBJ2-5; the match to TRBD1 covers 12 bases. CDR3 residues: CASSGDRGPETQYF. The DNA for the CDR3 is TGTGCCAGCAGTGGGGACAGGGGGCCAGAGACCCAGTACTTC.